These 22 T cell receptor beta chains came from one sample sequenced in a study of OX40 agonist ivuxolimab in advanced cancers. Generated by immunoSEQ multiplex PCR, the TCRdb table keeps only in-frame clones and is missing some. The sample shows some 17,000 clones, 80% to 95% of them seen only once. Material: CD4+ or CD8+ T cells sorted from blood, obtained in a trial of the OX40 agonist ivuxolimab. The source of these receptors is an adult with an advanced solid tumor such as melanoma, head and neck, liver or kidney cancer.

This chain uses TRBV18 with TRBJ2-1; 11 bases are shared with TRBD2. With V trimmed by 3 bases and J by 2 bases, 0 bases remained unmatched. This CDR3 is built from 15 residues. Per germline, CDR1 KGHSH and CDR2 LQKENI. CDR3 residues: CASSPSGGAYNEQFF. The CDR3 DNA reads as TGTGCCAGCTCACCTAGCGGGGGGGCCTACAATGAGCAGTTCTTC. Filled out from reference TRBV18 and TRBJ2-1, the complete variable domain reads NAGVMQNPRHLVRRRGQEARLRCSPMKGHSHVYWYRQLPEEGLKFMVYLQKENIIDESGMPKERFSAEFPKEGPSILRIQQVVRGDSAAYFCASSPSGGAYNEQFFGPGTRLTVL.

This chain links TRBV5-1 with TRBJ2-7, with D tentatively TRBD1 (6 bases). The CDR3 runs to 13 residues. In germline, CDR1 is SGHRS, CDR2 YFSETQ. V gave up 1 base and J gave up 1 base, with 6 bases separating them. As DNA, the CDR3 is TGCGCCAGCAGCTTGCAGGGGTCCTACGAGCAGTACTTC. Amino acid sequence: CASSLQGSYEQYF.

The CDR3 spells CASSQLTGVNTEAFF. In DNA form, the CDR3 reads TGCGCCAGCAGCCAACTTACAGGGGTCAACACTGAAGCTTTCTTT. The chain is built from TRBV4-3 and TRBJ1-1, with TRBD1 matching 7 bases. Germline CDR1 reads LGHNA; CDR2 reads YSLEER. The CDR3 is 15 amino acids. The V and J ends lost 2 bases and 2 bases, in that order; junction bases with no gene match: 5.

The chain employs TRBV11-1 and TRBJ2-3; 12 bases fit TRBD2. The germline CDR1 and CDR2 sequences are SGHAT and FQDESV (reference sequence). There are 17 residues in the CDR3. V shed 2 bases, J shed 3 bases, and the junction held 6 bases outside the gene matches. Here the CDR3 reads CASSLRLAGVQTDTQYF. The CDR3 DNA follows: TGTGCCAGCAGCTTACGACTAGCGGGGGTTCAAACAGATACGCAGTATTTT. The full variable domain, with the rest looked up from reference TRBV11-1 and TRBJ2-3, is EAEVAQSPRYKITEKSQAVAFWCDPISGHATLYWYRQILGQGPELLVQFQDESVVDDSQLPKDRFSAERLKGVDSTLKIQPAELGDSAMYLCASSLRLAGVQTDTQYFGPGTRLTVL.

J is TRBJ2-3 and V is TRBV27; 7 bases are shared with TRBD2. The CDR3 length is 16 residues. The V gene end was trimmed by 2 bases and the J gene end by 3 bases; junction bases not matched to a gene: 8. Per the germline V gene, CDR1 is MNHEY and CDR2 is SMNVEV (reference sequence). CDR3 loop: CASSLEAGTSTDTQYF. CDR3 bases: TGTGCCAGCAGTTTAGAAGCGGGAACGAGTACAGATACGCAGTATTTT.

The CDR3 DNA reads as TGTGCCAGCAGTGAACCTGGGACAGGGGGTCACAATGAGCAGTTCTTC. Translated: CASSEPGTGGHNEQFF. This sequence joins TRBV2 and TRBJ2-1; 11 nucleotides match TRBD1. Germline lookup yields CDR1 SNHLY and CDR2 FYNNEI. The CDR3 loop spans 16 amino acids. J lost 5 bases, V lost 2 bases, and 5 bases had no gene match.

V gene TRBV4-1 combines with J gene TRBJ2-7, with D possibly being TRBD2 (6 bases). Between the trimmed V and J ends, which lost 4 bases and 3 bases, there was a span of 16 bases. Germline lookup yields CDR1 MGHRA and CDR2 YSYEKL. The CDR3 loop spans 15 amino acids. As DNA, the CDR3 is TGCGCCAGCAGCCGAGAGGGAGGCGCTTACTACGAGCAGTACTTC. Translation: CASSREGGAYYEQYF.

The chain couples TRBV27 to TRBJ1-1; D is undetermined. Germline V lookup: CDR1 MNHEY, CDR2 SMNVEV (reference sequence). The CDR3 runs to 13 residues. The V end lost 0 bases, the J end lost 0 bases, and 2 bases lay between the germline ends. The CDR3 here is CASSLSMNTEAFF. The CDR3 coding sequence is TGTGCCAGCAGTTTATCGATGAACACTGAAGCTTTCTTT.

In DNA form, the CDR3 reads TGTGCCAGCAGCCTATCAGGGGGCCGCACAGATACGCAGTATTTT. Amino acid sequence: CASSLSGGRTDTQYF. The chain links TRBV7-3 to TRBJ2-3; 8 nucleotides match TRBD1. This CDR3 is built from 15 residues. The ends lost 5 bases at V and 1 base at J; junction bases unmatched: 5. Germline V gene data show CDR1 as SGHTA and CDR2 as FQGTGA. Looking up the rest from reference TRBV7-3 and TRBJ2-3 gives the full variable domain: GAGVSQTPSNKVTEKGKYVELRCDPISGHTALYWYRQSLGQGPEFLIYFQGTGAADDSGLPNDRFFAVRPEGSVSTLKIQRTERGDSAVYLCASSLSGGRTDTQYFGPGTRLTVL.

CDR3 sequence (DNA): TGTGCCAGCAGACTAGCGGGAGGCCCCGACGAGCAGTACTTC. Translated, it gives CASRLAGGPDEQYF. The rearrangement joins TRBV27 to TRBJ2-7; 12 bases fit TRBD2. V dropped 6 bases and J dropped 5; count of bases not matched to a gene: 5. The CDR3 has 14 amino acids. Germline CDR1 reads MNHEY; CDR2 reads SMNVEV (reference sequence).

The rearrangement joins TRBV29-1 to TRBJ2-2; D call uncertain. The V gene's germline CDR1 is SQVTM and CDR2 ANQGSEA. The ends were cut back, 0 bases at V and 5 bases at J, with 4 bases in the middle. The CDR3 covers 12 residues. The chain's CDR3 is CSVEDGTGELFF. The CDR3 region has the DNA TGCAGCGTTGAAGACGGGACCGGGGAGCTGTTTTTT.

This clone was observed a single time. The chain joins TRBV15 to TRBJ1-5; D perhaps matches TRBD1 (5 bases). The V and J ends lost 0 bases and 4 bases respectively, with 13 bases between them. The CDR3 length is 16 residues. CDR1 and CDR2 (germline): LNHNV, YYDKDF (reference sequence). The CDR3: CATSRDRGTGNQPQHF. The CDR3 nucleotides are TGTGCCACCAGCAGAGATCGGGGGACGGGGAATCAGCCCCAGCATTTT. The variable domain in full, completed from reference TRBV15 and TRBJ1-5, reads DAMVIQNPRYQVTQFGKPVTLSCSQTLNHNVMYWYQQKSSQAPKLLFHYYDKDFNNEADTPDNFQSRRPNTSFCFLDIRSPGLGDTAMYLCATSRDRGTGNQPQHFGDGTRLSIL.

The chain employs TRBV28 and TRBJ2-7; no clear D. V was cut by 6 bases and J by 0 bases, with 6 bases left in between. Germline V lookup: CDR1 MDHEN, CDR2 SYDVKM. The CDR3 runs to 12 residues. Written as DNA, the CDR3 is TGTGCCAGCAGATCAAGCTCCTACGAGCAGTACTTC. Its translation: CASRSSSYEQYF.

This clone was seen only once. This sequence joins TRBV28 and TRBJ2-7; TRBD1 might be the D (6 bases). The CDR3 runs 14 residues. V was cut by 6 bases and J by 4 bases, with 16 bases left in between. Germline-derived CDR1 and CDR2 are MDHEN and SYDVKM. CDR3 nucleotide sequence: TGTGCCAGCAGCCGTCCAGGGACATATTACGAGCAGTACTTC. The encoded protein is CASSRPGTYYEQYF.

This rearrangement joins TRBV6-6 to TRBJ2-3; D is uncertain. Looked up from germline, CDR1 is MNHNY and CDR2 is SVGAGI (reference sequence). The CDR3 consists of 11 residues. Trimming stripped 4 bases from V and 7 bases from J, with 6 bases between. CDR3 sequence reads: CASSSTYTQYF. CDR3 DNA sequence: TGTGCCAGCAGTTCCACGTATACGCAGTATTTT.

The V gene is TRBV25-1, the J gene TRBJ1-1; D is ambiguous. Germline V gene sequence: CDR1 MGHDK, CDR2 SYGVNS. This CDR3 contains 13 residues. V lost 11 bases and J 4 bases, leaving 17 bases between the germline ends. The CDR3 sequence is CAAGLIGLTEAFF. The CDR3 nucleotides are TGTGCCGCAGGCCTCATAGGGCTCACTGAAGCTTTCTTT.

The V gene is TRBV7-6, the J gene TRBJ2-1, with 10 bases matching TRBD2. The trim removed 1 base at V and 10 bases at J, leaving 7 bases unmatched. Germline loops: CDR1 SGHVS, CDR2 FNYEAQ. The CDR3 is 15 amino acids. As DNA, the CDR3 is TGTGCCAGCAGCTTAGGCACTAGCGGGATTCGCGAGCAGTTCTTC. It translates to CASSLGTSGIREQFF.

The CDR3 nucleotides are TGCGCCAGCACCATGGGCGACTTAAGGAATGAGCAGTTCTTC. Its translation is CASTMGDLRNEQFF. The chain combines TRBV5-1 with TRBJ2-1; D not resolved. Trimming pared 6 bases from V and 7 bases from J, leaving 17 bases between. Germline-derived CDR1 and CDR2 are SGHRS and YFSETQ. There are 14 residues in the CDR3.

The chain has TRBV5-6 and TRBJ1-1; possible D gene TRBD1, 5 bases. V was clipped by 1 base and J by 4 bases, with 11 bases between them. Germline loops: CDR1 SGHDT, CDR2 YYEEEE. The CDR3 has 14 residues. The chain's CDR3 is CASSLQGGSTEAFF. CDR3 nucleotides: TGTGCCAGCAGCTTGCAGGGAGGCAGCACTGAAGCTTTCTTT.

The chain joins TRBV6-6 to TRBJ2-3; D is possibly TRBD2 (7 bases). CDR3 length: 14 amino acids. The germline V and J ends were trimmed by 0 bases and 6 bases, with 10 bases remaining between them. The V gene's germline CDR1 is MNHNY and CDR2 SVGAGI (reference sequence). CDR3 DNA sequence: TGTGCCAGCAGTTACTCGGGGGGGCTTGATACGCAGTATTTT. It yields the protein CASSYSGGLDTQYF.

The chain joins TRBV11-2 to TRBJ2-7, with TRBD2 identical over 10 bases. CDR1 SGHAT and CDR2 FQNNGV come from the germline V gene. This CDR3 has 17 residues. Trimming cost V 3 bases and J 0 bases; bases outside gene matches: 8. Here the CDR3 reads CASSLGYSGGSSYEQYF. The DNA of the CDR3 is TGTGCCAGCAGCTTGGGTTATAGCGGGGGGAGCTCCTACGAGCAGTACTTC.

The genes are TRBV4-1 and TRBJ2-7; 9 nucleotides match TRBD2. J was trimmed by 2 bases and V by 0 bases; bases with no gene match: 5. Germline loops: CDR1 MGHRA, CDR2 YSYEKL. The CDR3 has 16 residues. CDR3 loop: CASSQERGGAPYEQYF. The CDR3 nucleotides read TGCGCCAGCAGCCAAGAGCGCGGGGGGGCCCCCTACGAGCAGTACTTC.